This entry lists 32 T cell receptor beta chains sequenced from one sample in a study of spatial heterogeneity in lung cancer (dated by TCRdb to between 2018 and 2020). General conclusions and limits of the study: The tumor nonsynonymous mutation count correlated with the number of expanded intratumoral alpha and beta TCRs.

Preparation of the library involved 5' RACE. For sequencing, a NextSeq 500 was employed. TCRdb handled the public reads itself, with Q25 trimming in fastp and clone calling in MiXCR, and kept productive beta chains. Each entry is one CDR3 protein sequence, shown with its most common DNA and genes. In all, the sample holds 3,000 to 4,000 distinct CDR3 sequences, and 14% to 15% of those were seen once. Under 25% of the sample lies in the top ten. According to the study, the label for this sample's time point signals: sample taken at primary tumor resection. Which antigens these TCRs recognize remains unknown. Sequencing used lung tumor tissue, obtained at surgery. Source of these receptors: a female donor with early-stage non-small cell lung cancer.

Relative to its sample, this clonotype is medium-sized (0.01 to 0.1%). This beta chain is off target for a library built for alpha chains, so its abundance means little. In DNA form, the CDR3 reads TGTGCCAGCAGCGTGGACAGGGGAAGGAATGAGCAGTTCTTC. Encoded protein: CASSVDRGRNEQFF. The gene calls are TRBV5-5 and TRBJ2-1, with 9 bases aligning to TRBD1. CDR1 and CDR2 from the germline V gene are SGHKS and YYEKEE (reference sequence). The CDR3 contains 14 residues. V trimming: 4 bases; J trimming: 7 bases; junction bases outside the gene matches: 6.

This clonotype was detected ten times or more. This beta chain is off target for a library built for alpha chains, so its abundance means little. The chain carries TRBV12-3 or TRBV12-4 and TRBJ2-3, with TRBD1 identical over 11 bases. The V gene end was trimmed by 0 bases and the J gene end by 4 bases; junction bases not matched to a gene: 9. The CDR3 is made up of 18 amino acids. The chain's CDR3 is CASSLALGTGGRADTQYF. The CDR3 region has the DNA TGTGCCAGCAGTTTAGCGCTTGGGACAGGGGGGCGGGCAGATACGCAGTATTTT.

Points on this clonotype: In a library made to pick up alpha chains, this beta chain is a stray read with a size that means little. CDR3 residues: CASSLDRATEAFF. CDR3 DNA: TGTGCCAGCAGCCTGGACAGGGCGACTGAAGCTTTCTTT. This rearrangement joins TRBV7-8 to TRBJ1-1, with TRBD1 matching over 8 bases. The junction had 4 bases not matched to a gene; V was cut back by 5 bases and J by 5 bases. The CDR3 consists of 13 residues. Germline V lookup: CDR1 SGHVS, CDR2 FQNEAQ.

This clonotype is categorized as medium-sized (0.01 to 0.1%). The library was designed around alpha chains, so this beta chain is a stray read whose abundance carries little weight. This chain connects TRBV28 to TRBJ2-5; 9 bases map to TRBD2. Per germline, CDR1 MDHEN and CDR2 SYDVKM. The CDR3 is 17 residues long. The ends lost 7 bases at V and 3 bases at J; junction bases unmatched: 15. CDR3 amino acids: CASNTRASGAIKETQYF. As DNA, the CDR3 is TGTGCCAGCAACACTAGGGCTAGCGGGGCAATTAAAGAGACCCAGTACTTC.

This clonotype ranks as medium-sized. Since the library was made to target alpha chains, this beta chain is a stray read and its abundance is not meaningful. The V call is TRBV6-2 or TRBV6-3, the J call TRBJ1-2; 7 bases map to TRBD1. After removal of 6 bases from V and 3 bases from J, the junction contained 10 bases not matched to a gene. CDR3 length: 15 amino acids. In germline, CDR1 is MNHEY, CDR2 SVGEGT. This CDR3 reads CASSYHSGTDYGYTF. The DNA for the CDR3 is TGTGCCAGCAGCTATCATTCCGGGACAGACTATGGCTACACCTTC.

At least ten counts were recorded for this clonotype. This beta chain is a stray read from a library made for alpha chains; its abundance is not meaningful. V gene TRBV7-9 combines with J gene TRBJ1-1; TRBD1 is a possible D gene (6 bases). The germline CDR1 and CDR2 sequences are SEHNR and FQNEAQ (reference sequence). V was pared by 5 bases and J by 3 bases, with 13 bases between. The CDR3 contains 14 residues. Here the CDR3 DNA reads TGTGCCAGCAGCCTGAACACAGGGTACACTGAAGCTTTCTTT. This gives the protein CASSLNTGYTEAFF.

This clonotype was seen only a few times. This beta chain is a stray read from a library made for alpha chains; its abundance is not meaningful. The chain uses TRBV14 and TRBJ2-1; D remains unclear. The germline V and J ends were trimmed by 1 base and 3 bases, with 7 bases remaining between them. This CDR3 spans 14 amino acids. Germline assignment: CDR1 SGHDN and CDR2 FVKESK. CDR3 protein: CASSQVSLYNEQFF. The CDR3 nucleotides are TGTGCCAGCAGCCAAGTGTCACTCTACAATGAGCAGTTCTTC.

By sample fraction, this clonotype is medium-sized. The size of this beta chain means little, since it is a stray read in a library made for alpha chains. The rearrangement joins TRBV9 to TRBJ2-2; TRBD2 might be the D (6 bases). This CDR3 has 15 amino acids. CDR1 SGDLS and CDR2 YYNGEE come from the germline V gene. The V end lost 2 bases, the J end lost 3 bases, and 11 bases lay between the germline ends. CDR3 coding DNA: TGTGCCAGCAGCGTTGGCAGCGGGTACACCGGGGAGCTGTTTTTT. This encodes CASSVGSGYTGELFF.

Turning to this clonotype: Because this beta chain is a stray read in a library intended to capture alpha chains, its abundance should not be given much weight. This chain uses TRBV27 with TRBJ2-3; TRBD2 might be the D (6 bases). Germline assignment: CDR1 MNHEY and CDR2 SMNVEV (reference sequence). Trimming stripped 4 bases from V and 9 bases from J, with 11 bases between. This CDR3 comprises 12 residues. CDR3 coding DNA: TGTGCCAGCAGTTCGACTAGGGGAACGCAGTATTTT. It is translated as CASSSTRGTQYF.

Relative to its sample, this clonotype is medium-sized (0.01 to 0.1%). Within a library made for alpha chains, this beta chain is off target, and its count is uninformative. V is TRBV12-5 and J is TRBJ2-2; 7 bases map to TRBD1. The germline gives CDR1 LGHNT, CDR2 FRNRAP. The CDR3 runs 17 residues. V shed 3 bases and J 4 bases; nucleotides not matched to a gene: 11. The CDR3 sequence: CASGLIQGLSFTGELFF. DNA of the CDR3: TGTGCTAGTGGTTTAATACAGGGGCTATCGTTCACCGGGGAGCTGTTTTTT.

This clonotype has a single count. This beta chain is a stray sequence in a library constructed for alpha chains; its clone size is not meaningful. The chain has TRBV2 and TRBJ1-2; 8 nucleotides match TRBD1. V was clipped by 6 bases and J by 7 bases; unmatched bases: 7. The CDR3 has 13 residues. Germline CDR1 SNHLY, CDR2 FYNNEI. The CDR3 DNA follows: TGTGCCAGCAGGGACCAGGGGGCGTCTGGCTACACCTTC. It translates to CASRDQGASGYTF.

Worth noting for this clonotype: Being off target in a library aimed at alpha chains, this beta chain has a size of little meaning. V is TRBV6-5 and J is TRBJ2-7; TRBD1 agrees at 9 bases. After removal of 4 bases from V and 7 bases from J, the junction contained 17 bases not matched to a gene. CDR1 and CDR2 (germline): MNHEY, SVGAGI. The CDR3 consists of 17 residues. Here the CDR3 reads CASSFTTSGTGSGEQYF. CDR3 bases: TGTGCCAGCAGTTTCACGACGTCCGGGACAGGGTCGGGGGAGCAGTACTTC.

By share, this clonotype counts as medium-sized (0.01 to 0.1%). Because this beta chain is a stray read in a library intended to capture alpha chains, its abundance should not be given much weight. The rearrangement joins TRBV28 to TRBJ1-2; possibly TRBD1 for D (5 bases). Germline V lookup: CDR1 MDHEN, CDR2 SYDVKM. Trimming stripped 3 bases from V and 7 bases from J, with 15 bases between. CDR3 size: 14 residues. The CDR3 sequence: CASSLIRGSAGYTF. CDR3 nucleotide sequence: TGTGCCAGCAGTTTGATCCGGGGGAGTGCTGGCTACACCTTC.

This clonotype is termed medium-sized. As an off-target read in a library built for alpha chains, this beta chain has a frequency of little significance. The chain joins TRBV5-1 to TRBJ2-5; 15 bases match TRBD2. This CDR3 region has 19 residues. The V segment lost 4 bases and the J segment 5 bases; nucleotides outside the gene matches: 15. The germline V gene has CDR1 SGHRS and CDR2 YFSETQ. CDR3: CASSTIPGLAGGLVETQYF. The DNA for the CDR3 is TGCGCCAGCAGCACCATCCCAGGACTAGCGGGGGGGCTTGTTGAGACCCAGTACTTC. The full variable domain, in which reference TRBV5-1 and TRBJ2-5 provide the parts outside the CDR3, is KAGVTQTPRYLIKTRGQQVTLSCSPISGHRSVSWYQQTPGQGLQFLFEYFSETQRNKGNFPGRFSGRQFSNSRSEMNVSTLELGDSALYLCASSTIPGLAGGLVETQYFGPGTRLLVL.

This clonotype ranks as medium-sized. As an off-target read in a library built for alpha chains, this beta chain has a frequency of little significance. The chain couples TRBV7-2 to TRBJ1-3, with no clear D. The CDR3 spans 13 residues. The germline V and J ends were trimmed by 5 bases and 7 bases, with 12 bases remaining between them. Germline-derived CDR1 and CDR2 are SGHTA and FQGNSA. CDR3 region: CASSLQRFNTIYF. The CDR3 DNA reads as TGTGCCAGCAGCCTACAACGATTTAACACCATATATTTT.

This clonotype is medium-sized within its sample. Found in a library prepared for alpha chains, this beta chain is an off-target read, and its abundance has little meaning. The chain is built from TRBV4-3 and TRBJ1-2; D perhaps matches TRBD1 (5 bases). Trimming removed 2 bases from V and 4 bases from J, with 14 bases in between. The CDR3 contains 15 residues. The germline CDR1 and CDR2 sequences are LGHNA and YSLEER. This chain's CDR3 is CASSQYSGKGYGYTF. Written as DNA, the CDR3 is TGCGCCAGCAGCCAATATTCAGGGAAAGGCTATGGCTACACCTTC.

This clonotype was counted many times. For a library built for alpha chains, this beta chain is a stray read; little rests on its size. J is TRBJ1-2 and V is TRBV28; tentatively, D is TRBD1 (5 bases). The ends were cut back, 5 bases at V and 4 bases at J, with 17 bases in the middle. Germline V lookup: CDR1 MDHEN, CDR2 SYDVKM. The CDR3 runs 15 residues. The CDR3 bases are TGTGCCAGCAGTCCGTTGGGGCGACCCGCCTATGGCTACACCTTC. Protein product: CASSPLGRPAYGYTF.

By sample fraction, this clonotype is medium-sized. This beta chain is an off-target read within a library intended for alpha chains, so its frequency means little. This chain joins TRBV24-1 and TRBJ2-2, with TRBD2 identical over 7 bases. Germline values: CDR1 KGHDR, CDR2 SFDVKD. Trimming at V came to 2 bases and at J to 9 bases, leaving 8 bases not matched to a gene. This CDR3 has 15 amino acids. The CDR3 region has the DNA TGTGCCACCAGTGATTCGACTAGCCGCAGCCGGGAGCTGTTTTTT. Amino acid sequence: CATSDSTSRSRELFF.

By sample fraction, this clonotype is medium-sized. The size of this beta chain means little, since it is a stray read in a library made for alpha chains. This chain joins TRBV6-5 and TRBJ1-2; 9 bases match TRBD1. Germline-derived CDR1 and CDR2 are MNHEY and SVGAGI. V shed 4 bases and J 2 bases; nucleotides not matched to a gene: 5. This CDR3 region has 15 residues. Written as DNA, the CDR3 is TGTGCCAGCAGTTCCCGACAGGGGGTCAACTATGGCTACACCTTC. Protein: CASSSRQGVNYGYTF.

In regard to this clonotype: Little can be read into the size of this beta chain, an off-target read in a library designed for alpha chains. This rearrangement joins TRBV12-3 or TRBV12-4 to TRBJ2-3, with TRBD2 matching 7 bases. The V gene end was trimmed by 7 bases and the J gene end by 0 bases; junction bases not matched to a gene: 4. The CDR3 totals 14 residues. CDR3 sequence: CASKGGYSTDTQYF. The CDR3 bases are TGTGCCAGCAAGGGAGGGTATAGCACAGATACGCAGTATTTT.

This clonotype appeared many times. This beta chain lies outside the target of a library built for alpha chains; its clone size means little. The chain couples TRBV4-1 to TRBJ1-3; no clear D. This CDR3 comprises 15 residues. From germline, CDR1 is MGHRA and CDR2 YSYEKL. V was shortened by 1 base and J by 1 base, with 8 bases between the two germline ends. This CDR3 is CASSQGLGSGNTIYF. The CDR3 nucleotides read TGCGCCAGCAGCCAAGGTCTGGGTTCTGGAAACACCATATATTTT.

This clonotype is termed medium-sized. This beta chain lies outside the target of a library built for alpha chains; its clone size means little. The chain employs TRBV7-2 and TRBJ2-7; 8 nucleotides agree with TRBD2. The V segment lost 2 bases and the J segment 4 bases; nucleotides outside the gene matches: 10. CDR3 length: 16 amino acids. Germline CDR1 is SGHTA and CDR2 is FQGNSA. CDR3: CASSLNRGGNLYEQYF. CDR3 bases: TGTGCCAGCAGCTTAAACCGGGGGGGAAACCTATACGAGCAGTACTTC.

In the case of this clonotype: This beta chain represents an off-target read in a library built for alpha chains; its size is of limited meaning. J is TRBJ2-5 and V is TRBV29-1; tentatively, D is TRBD1 (6 bases). This CDR3 region has 12 residues. Germline-derived CDR1 and CDR2 are SQVTM and ANQGSEA. Trimming cost V 4 bases and J 2 bases, with 8 bases left between them. The CDR3 here is CSVGGGQETQYF. The CDR3 DNA sequence: TGCAGCGTTGGAGGGGGACAAGAGACCCAGTACTTC.

Details on this clonotype: This beta chain slipped into a library made for alpha chains as a stray read, so its size is not meaningful. The chain combines TRBV11-1 with TRBJ1-5; D may be TRBD1 (6 bases). Germline lookup yields CDR1 SGHAT and CDR2 FQDESV (reference sequence). The CDR3 contains 14 residues. Trimming pared 2 bases from V and 6 bases from J, leaving 11 bases between. The CDR3 DNA sequence: TGTGCCAGCAGCTTAACAGGGTCATCTCAGCCCCAGCATTTT. Translating gives CASSLTGSSQPQHF.

About this clonotype: A library prepared for alpha chains yielded this beta chain as an off-target read; its size is of little meaning. The chain joins TRBV4-1 to TRBJ1-1; the D gene is possibly TRBD1 (5 bases). The CDR3 has 15 amino acids. Per the germline V gene, CDR1 is MGHRA and CDR2 is YSYEKL. Trimming shortened V by 0 bases and J by 5 bases, and 13 bases separated the two germline ends. Here the CDR3 DNA reads TGCGCCAGCAGCCAAGACGAAAGGGGCAGGACTGAAGCTTTCTTT. Protein: CASSQDERGRTEAFF.

This clonotype was observed at least ten times. This beta chain is a stray read from a library made for alpha chains; its abundance is not meaningful. The chain has TRBV27 and TRBJ1-2; 8 bases map to TRBD1. The CDR3 runs to 13 residues. With 4 bases clipped from V and 8 bases from J, the junction kept 6 bases outside the gene matches. Looked up from germline, CDR1 is MNHEY and CDR2 is SMNVEV (reference sequence). The CDR3 coding sequence is TGTGCCAGCAGTTCTGGACAGGGAGGGGGCTACACCTTC. Its protein is CASSSGQGGGYTF.

By sample fraction, this clonotype is medium-sized. Because this beta chain is a stray read in a library intended to capture alpha chains, its abundance should not be given much weight. The gene calls are TRBV7-6 and TRBJ2-5; D remains unclear. Trimming took off 5 bases at V and 0 bases at J, with 10 bases between the two ends. Per germline, CDR1 SGHVS and CDR2 FNYEAQ. This CDR3 comprises 14 residues. CDR3 amino acids: CASSLYKNQETQYF. Here the CDR3 DNA reads TGTGCCAGCAGCCTGTACAAGAACCAAGAGACCCAGTACTTC.

This clonotype was counted ten times or more. Being off target in a library aimed at alpha chains, this beta chain has a size of little meaning. DNA for the CDR3: TGTGCCAGCAGTTTATTCCAGGAGGGTTTGAACACTGAAGCTTTCTTT. Translated, it gives CASSLFQEGLNTEAFF. This sequence joins TRBV28 and TRBJ1-1; D remains unclear. The V and J ends lost 1 base and 0 bases respectively, with 12 bases between them. The CDR3 covers 16 residues. The germline CDR1 and CDR2 sequences are MDHEN and SYDVKM.

This clonotype was seen ten or more times. The library was prepared for alpha chains; this beta chain is a stray read, so its frequency means little. V and J are TRBV6-5 and TRBJ1-2, with 7 bases lining up with TRBD1. From germline, CDR1 is MNHEY and CDR2 SVGAGI. The V segment lost 7 bases and the J segment 4 bases; nucleotides outside the gene matches: 3. The CDR3 loop spans 12 amino acids. CDR3 region: CASMGQPYGYTF. CDR3 sequence (DNA): TGTGCCAGCATGGGACAGCCCTATGGCTACACCTTC.

A word on this clonotype: A library prepared for alpha chains yielded this beta chain as an off-target read; its size is of little meaning. This rearrangement joins TRBV5-1 to TRBJ1-1; D gene ambiguous. CDR3 size: 13 residues. Germline loops: CDR1 SGHRS, CDR2 YFSETQ. The V gene lost 0 bases and the J gene lost 5 bases, with 8 bases spanning the gap. CDR3 amino acids: CASSLGAATEAFF. The DNA of the CDR3 is TGCGCCAGCAGCTTGGGGGCGGCGACTGAAGCTTTCTTT.

In the case of this clonotype: As an off-target read in a library built for alpha chains, this beta chain has a frequency of little significance. The chain has TRBV7-9 and TRBJ2-7; 8 bases match TRBD1. CDR3 size: 17 residues. Germline V CDR1 and CDR2: SEHNR, FQNEAQ (reference sequence). The J segment lost 5 bases and the V segment lost 4 bases, leaving 16 bases of the junction unmatched. The CDR3: CASSYLWDRRVTNEQYF. The CDR3 nucleotides are TGTGCCAGCAGCTACCTCTGGGACAGGCGAGTTACTAACGAGCAGTACTTC.

Concerning this clonotype itself: Since it is a stray read in a library aimed at alpha chains, this beta chain has a size that is not meaningful. The V gene is TRBV7-6, the J gene TRBJ2-5, with D perhaps matching TRBD1 (5 bases). From germline, CDR1 is SGHVS and CDR2 FNYEAQ. The V gene lost 5 bases and the J gene lost 9 bases, with 19 bases spanning the gap. The CDR3 is 14 residues long. CDR3 DNA sequence: TGTGCCAGCAGCCTTGGGGCAGACCACATGGCCCAGTACTTC. Protein sequence: CASSLGADHMAQYF.